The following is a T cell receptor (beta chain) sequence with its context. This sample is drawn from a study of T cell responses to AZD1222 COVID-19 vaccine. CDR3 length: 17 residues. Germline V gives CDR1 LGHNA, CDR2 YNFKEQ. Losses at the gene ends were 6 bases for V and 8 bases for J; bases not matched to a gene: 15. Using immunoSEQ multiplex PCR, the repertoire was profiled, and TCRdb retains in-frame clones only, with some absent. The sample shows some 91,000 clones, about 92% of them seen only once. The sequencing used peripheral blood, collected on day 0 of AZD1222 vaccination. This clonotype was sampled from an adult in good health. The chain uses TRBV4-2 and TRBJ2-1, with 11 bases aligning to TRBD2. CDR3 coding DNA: TGTGCCAGCAGGGGAACTAGCGGGGGTGTCAGCATGGATGAGCAGTTCTTC. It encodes CASRGTSGGVSMDEQFF.